The 21 T cell receptor beta chains below come from one sample, sequenced in a study of T cells after posttransplantation cyclophosphamide. Measured with immunoSEQ multiplex PCR; TCRdb has only the in-frame clones, and not every one. The table records around 10,000 clones, more than 80% of them present only once. Busulfan-fludarabine conditioning, marrow transplant, and cyclophosphamide on days +3 and +4 were administered. The sequenced sample was PBMCs, obtained after allogeneic stem cell transplant with posttransplant cyclophosphamide. Receptor source: a female patient aged 50-60 years who received an allogeneic stem cell transplant from a related donor, was CMV-positive, and had no GVHD. A subset of T cells may come from the graft donor.

In this sample, this clone turned up once. The genes are TRBV19 and TRBJ1-5, with D possibly matching TRBD1 (6 bases). Germline loops: CDR1 LNHDA, CDR2 SQIVND (reference sequence). This CDR3 contains 14 residues. Trimming removed 7 bases from V and 6 bases from J, with 16 bases in between. The CDR3 reads CASTLKGGGQPQHF. The CDR3 DNA is TGTGCCAGTACCCTAAAGGGGGGGGGTCAGCCCCAGCATTTT.

The V gene is TRBV5-1, the J gene TRBJ1-1; weak D call: TRBD1 (5 bases). From germline, CDR1 is SGHRS and CDR2 YFSETQ. Trimming took off 1 base at V and 10 bases at J, with 11 bases between the two ends. CDR3 size: 12 residues. This chain's CDR3 is CASSLTGTGAFF. CDR3 bases: TGCGCCAGCAGCTTGACAGGAACGGGAGCTTTCTTT.

This chain joins TRBV5-1 and TRBJ2-5, with 7 positions matching TRBD1. The CDR3 is 15 residues long. In germline, CDR1 is SGHRS, CDR2 YFSETQ. V was pared by 1 base and J by 2 bases, with 5 bases of the junction left unmatched. The CDR3 protein is CASSLRQGTQETQYF. The CDR3 region has the DNA TGCGCCAGCAGCTTGAGACAGGGAACTCAAGAGACCCAGTACTTC.

This chain links TRBV7-9 with TRBJ2-3, with 7 bases fitting TRBD2. The germline gives CDR1 SEHNR, CDR2 FQNEAQ (reference sequence). The CDR3 runs to 14 residues. J gave up 5 bases and V 5 bases, and 7 bases lay outside the gene matches. CDR3 nucleotide sequence: TGTGCCAGCAGCGTGGGACTACGAGGAGATACGCAGTATTTT. Its protein product is CASSVGLRGDTQYF.

The chain has TRBV5-1 and TRBJ2-1; D gene unclear. Germline V gene sequence: CDR1 SGHRS, CDR2 YFSETQ. The germline V and J ends were trimmed by 0 bases and 4 bases, with 8 bases remaining between them. There are 14 residues in the CDR3. The CDR3 DNA follows: TGCGCCAGCAGCTTGGGACAAACTTACAATGAGCAGTTCTTC. Its protein product is CASSLGQTYNEQFF.

The rearrangement uses TRBV5-1 and TRBJ1-4, with TRBD1 as a possible D gene (5 bases). CDR1 SGHRS and CDR2 YFSETQ come from the germline V gene. This CDR3 spans 16 amino acids. Trimming took 1 base from V and 0 from J, leaving 10 bases between them. The CDR3 is CASSLSRGATNEKLFF. The CDR3 DNA reads TGCGCCAGCAGCTTGAGTAGGGGTGCAACTAATGAAAAACTGTTTTTT.

The chain combines TRBV27 with TRBJ2-5; a possible D gene is TRBD2 (5 bases). Germline values: CDR1 MNHEY, CDR2 SMNVEV (reference sequence). This CDR3 contains 15 residues. Trimming left V 3 bases short and J 4 bases short, with 15 bases between. The CDR3 bases are TGTGCCAGCAGTTTTGGGATAACCGCGGGAGAGACCCAGTACTTC. Amino acid sequence: CASSFGITAGETQYF.

Here the CDR3 reads CASRRTSGWLEETQYF. The CDR3 nucleotides are TGTGCCAGCAGGCGGACTAGCGGCTGGTTAGAAGAGACCCAGTACTTC. The rearrangement links TRBV11-2 to TRBJ2-5; 10 nucleotides line up with TRBD2. The ends lost 6 bases at V and 3 bases at J; junction bases unmatched: 10. The germline gives CDR1 SGHAT, CDR2 FQNNGV. This CDR3 is built from 16 residues.

The J gene is TRBJ2-4, the V gene TRBV5-1; 9 nucleotides line up with TRBD2. Trimming at V came to 5 bases and at J to 3 bases, leaving 12 bases not matched to a gene. Per germline, CDR1 SGHRS and CDR2 YFSETQ. The CDR3 consists of 17 residues. CDR3 residues: CASRYCGGGVFKNIQYF. The DNA for the CDR3 is TGCGCCAGCAGGTATTGTGGCGGGGGGGTCTTCAAAAACATTCAGTACTTC.

The gene calls are TRBV7-3 and TRBJ1-2; the D gene is possibly TRBD1 (6 bases). Germline V gene sequence: CDR1 SGHTA, CDR2 FQGTGA. This CDR3 region has 17 residues. Trimming stripped 0 bases from V and 7 bases from J, with 21 bases between. The CDR3, as DNA: TGTGCCAGCAGCTTAACAGGGGGTGAGGGGCAGCTACTTGGCTACACCTTC. Its protein is CASSLTGGEGQLLGYTF.

V is TRBV6-5 and J is TRBJ1-3; D remains ambiguous. The CDR3 length is 16 residues. Germline CDR1 is MNHEY and CDR2 is SVGAGI. V was pared by 0 bases and J by 3 bases, with 12 bases between. The DNA of the CDR3 is TGTGCCAGCAGTTACTCACCGGGATCCCATGGAAACACCATATATTTT. It specifies CASSYSPGSHGNTIYF.

The chain couples TRBV5-6 to TRBJ2-3; 8 bases align to TRBD1. CDR3 size: 15 residues. Germline CDR1 reads SGHDT; CDR2 reads YYEEEE. Losses at the gene ends were 4 bases for V and 0 bases for J; bases not matched to a gene: 4. The CDR3 sequence: CASSPRTGSTDTQYF. The CDR3 DNA reads TGTGCCAGCAGCCCTAGGACAGGGAGCACAGATACGCAGTATTTT.

The CDR3 here is CASSPTGVGAGELFF. For the CDR3, the DNA is TGTGCCAGCAGCCCCACAGGTGTCGGCGCCGGGGAGCTGTTTTTT. V and J are TRBV7-3 and TRBJ2-2, with D possibly matching TRBD1 (5 bases). Per germline, CDR1 SGHTA and CDR2 FQGTGA. The V and J ends lost 5 bases and 6 bases respectively, with 16 bases between them. This CDR3 has 15 residues.

CDR3 DNA: TGTGCCAGTACCACGGGTACACTTGAACTGTTTTTT. This encodes CASTTGTLELFF. J is TRBJ1-4 and V is TRBV19; D remains ambiguous. V was cut by 7 bases and J by 12 bases, with 15 bases left in between. The CDR3 runs 12 residues. The germline CDR1 and CDR2 sequences are LNHDA and SQIVND (reference sequence).

V usage is TRBV6-6 and J usage is TRBJ2-3, with 7 bases matching TRBD2. V shed 2 bases, J shed 0 bases, and the junction held 5 bases outside the gene matches. The germline CDR1 and CDR2 sequences are MNHNY and SVGAGI (reference sequence). The CDR3 runs to 16 residues. CDR3 protein: CASSYLWGGSTDTQYF. The CDR3, as DNA: TGTGCCAGCAGTTACCTTTGGGGGGGAAGCACAGATACGCAGTATTTT.

This chain links TRBV19 with TRBJ1-5; tentatively, D is TRBD1 (5 bases). The V gene lost 10 bases and the J gene lost 5 bases, with 15 bases spanning the gap. This CDR3 spans 13 amino acids. The germline CDR1 and CDR2 sequences are LNHDA and SQIVND (reference sequence). In DNA, the CDR3 is TGTGCCACCTGTGGGGGGACGGATCAGCCCCAGCATTTT. This sequence encodes CATCGGTDQPQHF.

This chain connects TRBV27 to TRBJ2-7; 8 bases align to TRBD1. Looked up from germline, CDR1 is MNHEY and CDR2 is SMNVEV (reference sequence). The CDR3 runs 15 residues. V lost 6 bases, J lost 0 bases, and 7 bases stayed unmatched. The CDR3 DNA reads as TGTGCCAGCAGAAATAGGACAGGGTCCTCCTACGAGCAGTACTTC. Translation gives CASRNRTGSSYEQYF.

V gene TRBV11-2 combines with J gene TRBJ2-2, with D hard to call. Germline lookup yields CDR1 SGHAT and CDR2 FQNNGV. Trimming left V 3 bases short and J 1 base short, with 15 bases between. The CDR3 runs to 17 residues. CDR3 in amino acids: CASSLVLPTLNTGELFF. The DNA of the CDR3 is TGTGCCAGCAGCTTGGTACTACCAACCCTGAACACCGGGGAGCTGTTTTTT. The variable domain in full, completed from reference TRBV11-2 and TRBJ2-2, reads EAGVAQSPRYKIIEKRQSVAFWCNPISGHATLYWYQQILGQGPKLLIQFQNNGVVDDSQLPKDRFSAERLKGVDSTLKIQPAKLEDSAVYLCASSLVLPTLNTGELFFGEGSRLTVL.

This CDR3 reads CASRLRTGTDGYTF. CDR3 nucleotide sequence: TGTGCCAGCAGACTTAGGACAGGGACGGATGGCTACACCTTC. The chain joins TRBV2 to TRBJ1-2; 8 bases are a match to TRBD1. V shed 6 bases, J shed 6 bases, and the junction held 9 bases outside the gene matches. Per germline, CDR1 SNHLY and CDR2 FYNNEI. CDR3 size: 14 residues. The variable domain in full, with the rest retrieved from reference TRBV2 and TRBJ1-2, is EPEVTQTPSHQVTQMGQEVILRCVPISNHLYFYWYRQILGQKVEFLVSFYNNEISEKSEIFDDQFSVERPDGSNFTLKIRSTKLEDSAMYFCASRLRTGTDGYTFGSGTRLTVV.

The chain has TRBV30 and TRBJ2-1, with TRBD2 identical over 8 bases. The CDR3 spans 18 residues. Looked up from germline, CDR1 is GTSNPN and CDR2 is SVGIG (reference sequence). Losses at the gene ends were 4 bases for V and 0 bases for J; bases not matched to a gene: 14. The CDR3 loop is CAWTALRGGASSYNEQFF. The CDR3 nucleotides are TGTGCCTGGACCGCCCTCCGGGGGGGGGCGAGCTCCTACAATGAGCAGTTCTTC.

The chain uses TRBV7-2 and TRBJ2-7; TRBD2 matches 7 bases. The length of the CDR3 is 16 residues. Germline V gives CDR1 SGHTA, CDR2 FQGNSA. The V gene end was trimmed by 1 base and the J gene end by 0 bases; junction bases not matched to a gene: 6. The CDR3 sequence is CASSLGGGGSSYEQYF. The CDR3 coding sequence is TGTGCCAGCAGCTTAGGAGGCGGGGGAAGCTCCTACGAGCAGTACTTC.